This T cell receptor beta chain was sequenced in a study of fetal regulatory T cell absence and autoimmunity. CDR1 and CDR2 from the germline V gene are SGDLS and YYNGEE. V dropped 3 bases and J dropped 2 bases, with 11 bases sitting between them. The CDR3 covers 14 residues. The survey-level immunoSEQ assay was used. Repertoires were generated with immunoSEQ multiplex PCR, while TCRdb's copy carries only in-frame clones and drops some. The data show roughly 95,000 clones, roughly 70% seen once. A word on this clone: Its antigen remains unknown.

Findings and caveats of the study: The oligoclonal enrichment was interpreted as supporting antigen-driven pancreatic autoimmunity before birth in IPEX syndrome. Cord blood and pancreas showed broadly similar TRB gene family usage. Compared with cord blood, pancreas showed oligoclonal TCR enrichment, some clones over 90-fold.

The clonotype comes from a male donor with IPEX syndrome. The chain recombines TRBV9 with TRBJ2-5; weak D call: TRBD2 (6 bases). The sample comprised pancreas tissue. DNA of the CDR3: TGTGCCAGCAGCGCGAGGGACTTACAAGAGACCCAGTACTTC. Translated: CASSARDLQETQYF. The whole variable domain, filled in from reference TRBV9 and TRBJ2-5, reads DSGVTQTPKHLITATGQRVTLRCSPRSGDLSVYWYQQSLDQGLQFLIQYYNGEERAKGNILERFSAQQFPDLHSELNLSSLELGDSALYFCASSARDLQETQYFGPGTRLLVL.